The rows below give T cell receptor beta chains drawn from one sample of a study of cytomegalovirus exposure and HLA in healthy donors. The protocol was immunoSEQ multiplex PCR, while the TCRdb copy is restricted to in-frame clones and leaves out a portion. Of tens of thousands of clones in the sample, roughly 65% were seen once. The sequenced material came from PBMCs. The receptor set was obtained from a male donor in good health and CMV-seropositive. The CDR3 runs from the conserved cysteine through the conserved F or W. The order of the fields is clone size, V gene, D gene, J gene, CDR3 DNA, CDR3 protein. D genes are given only for firm matches. For some rows the clone size is stated as once, few or many, or as a class when expanded; others skip it.

clone size: few; V gene: TRBV19; D gene: -; J gene: TRBJ2-6; CDR3 DNA: TGTGCCAGTAGTAAGATCAGGGTACTCTGGGCCAACGTCCTGACTTTC; CDR3 protein: CASSKIRVLWANVLTF
clone size: few; V gene: TRBV7-8; D gene: TRBD2; J gene: TRBJ2-2; CDR3 DNA: TGTGCCAGCCCCATGTCGAGCGCGGGAGTGGACACCGGGGAGCTGTTTTTT; CDR3 protein: CASPMSSAGVDTGELFF
clone size: -; V gene: TRBV7-2; D gene: -; J gene: TRBJ2-5; CDR3 DNA: TGTGCCAGCAGCTTAGCCGGAGAGACCCAGTACTTC; CDR3 protein: CASSLAGETQYF
clone size: -; V gene: TRBV7-2; D gene: -; J gene: TRBJ2-7; CDR3 DNA: TGTGCCAGCAGATACCAGGGATACGAGCAGTACTTC; CDR3 protein: CASRYQGYEQYF
clone size: -; V gene: TRBV7-9; D gene: -; J gene: TRBJ1-1; CDR3 DNA: TGTGCCAGCAGTCCAACAGGGAGTACTGAAGCTTTCTTT; CDR3 protein: CASSPTGSTEAFF
clone size: few; V gene: TRBV6-1; D gene: TRBD1; J gene: TRBJ1-5; CDR3 DNA: TGTGCCAGCAGTGAAACTGGCGGGACAGCATTGTTGCCCCAGCATTTT; CDR3 protein: CASSETGGTALLPQHF
clone size: few; V gene: TRBV19; D gene: -; J gene: TRBJ1-4; CDR3 DNA: TGTGCCAGTAAGCAGGGAATGCTGGGTGAAAAACTGTTTTTT; CDR3 protein: CASKQGMLGEKLFF
clone size: -; V gene: TRBV30; D gene: TRBD1; J gene: TRBJ1-2; CDR3 DNA: TGTGCCTGGGTAGGACAGGGTGATGGCTACACCTTC; CDR3 protein: CAWVGQGDGYTF
clone size: -; V gene: TRBV6-1; D gene: -; J gene: TRBJ1-6; CDR3 DNA: TGTGCCAGCAGTCCAACAGGGAATTCACCCCTCCACTTT; CDR3 protein: CASSPTGNSPLHF
clone size: -; V gene: TRBV13; D gene: TRBD2; J gene: TRBJ2-3; CDR3 DNA: TGTGCCAGCAGCCTTGTAGCGGGGGGGGGAGATACGCAGTATTTT; CDR3 protein: CASSLVAGGGDTQYF
clone size: -; V gene: TRBV6-5; D gene: TRBD2; J gene: TRBJ2-1; CDR3 DNA: TGTGCCAGCAGGCGGGGGGCCCCTATCGATGAGCAGTTCTTC; CDR3 protein: CASRRGAPIDEQFF
clone size: -; V gene: TRBV2; D gene: -; J gene: TRBJ2-5; CDR3 DNA: TGTGCCAGCTCCCAGAAAGAGACCCAGTACTTC; CDR3 protein: CASSQKETQYF
clone size: once; V gene: TRBV13; D gene: TRBD2; J gene: TRBJ2-1; CDR3 DNA: TGTGCCAGCAGCCCAGTCCTTAGCGGGGGGTCTTTCAATGAGCAGTTCTTC; CDR3 protein: CASSPVLSGGSFNEQFF
clone size: few; V gene: TRBV14; D gene: -; J gene: TRBJ2-5; CDR3 DNA: TGTGCCAGCAGCCAGGGAGGCAAGACCCAGTACTTC; CDR3 protein: CASSQGGKTQYF
clone size: -; V gene: TRBV27; D gene: TRBD1; J gene: TRBJ2-7; CDR3 DNA: TGTGCCAGCAGTCCCCTTTTTATAACAGGGGGTGTCTCCTACGAGCAGTACTTC; CDR3 protein: CASSPLFITGGVSYEQYF
clone size: -; V gene: TRBV6-6; D gene: TRBD1; J gene: TRBJ2-2; CDR3 DNA: TGTGCCAGCAGCCTGGGACAGGGGGCCTTCACCCGGTTTTTT; CDR3 protein: CASSLGQGAFTRFF
clone size: -; V gene: TRBV15; D gene: -; J gene: TRBJ1-2; CDR3 DNA: TGTGCCACCAGCACCGCCCGGACAAACTATGGCTACACCTTC; CDR3 protein: CATSTARTNYGYTF
clone size: -; V gene: TRBV19; D gene: -; J gene: TRBJ2-2; CDR3 DNA: TGTGCCAGTAGTATCAACGGGGGATCGAACACCGGGGAGCTGTTTTTT; CDR3 protein: CASSINGGSNTGELFF
clone size: -; V gene: TRBV4-2; D gene: -; J gene: TRBJ2-1; CDR3 DNA: TGTGCCAGCAGCCTTGGCCGGGGTAATGAGCAGTTCTTC; CDR3 protein: CASSLGRGNEQFF
clone size: -; V gene: TRBV5-1; D gene: TRBD1; J gene: TRBJ2-6; CDR3 DNA: TGCGCCAGCAGCTTGGTGTCGCAGGGGGACGGGGCCAACGTCCTGACTTTC; CDR3 protein: CASSLVSQGDGANVLTF
clone size: -; V gene: TRBV6-5; D gene: TRBD2; J gene: TRBJ2-7; CDR3 DNA: TGTGCCAGCAGTTCGACCCGGGGACTAGCAGCCTACGAGCAGTACTTC; CDR3 protein: CASSSTRGLAAYEQYF
clone size: -; V gene: TRBV4-1; D gene: TRBD2; J gene: TRBJ2-1; CDR3 DNA: TGCGCCAGCAGCCAAGGGACTAGCGACAATGAGCAGTTCTTC; CDR3 protein: CASSQGTSDNEQFF
clone size: -; V gene: TRBV28; D gene: -; J gene: TRBJ2-7; CDR3 DNA: TGTGCCAGCAGTTCTAGGGTTGGACTACCCTCCTACGAGCAGTACTTC; CDR3 protein: CASSSRVGLPSYEQYF
clone size: once; V gene: TRBV7-9; D gene: TRBD1; J gene: TRBJ1-2; CDR3 DNA: TGTGCCAGCCCTCCAGGTCGGGACAGCCCCGCTAACTATGGCTACACCTTC; CDR3 protein: CASPPGRDSPANYGYTF